Below, one TCR beta chain is given with its context. Antigen: not known. A library of TCRbeta sequences, prepared with unique molecular identifiers, was generated. Each CDR3 protein is one row after TCRdb ran MiXCR on the PCR reads. Among fewer than 500,000 distinct CDR3 sequences, roughly 43% were seen once, and the ten largest hold 27%. The sample belongs to a study of T-cell reconstitution after alpha-beta-depleted transplantation in children. Study conclusions and caveats: From newly produced T cells came most of the T-cell counts and diversity one year after transplant. Alpha-beta T cells about two months after transplant reportedly derived from several hundred expanded graft clones.

The CDR3 length is 15 residues. J gave up 5 bases and V 1 base, and 6 bases lay outside the gene matches. CDR1 is LGHNA, CDR2 YSLEER, per germline. This clonotype originated in a girl aged 2-9 years with aplastic anemia, due to receive a stem cell transplant. V usage is TRBV4-3 and J usage is TRBJ2-7; 9 bases map to TRBD2. This specimen was PBMCs, taken before TCRalphabeta/CD19-depleted stem cell transplant. For the CDR3, the DNA is TGCGCCAGCAGCCAAGGGGGACTAGCAATTGACGAGCAGTACTTC. It encodes CASSQGGLAIDEQYF.